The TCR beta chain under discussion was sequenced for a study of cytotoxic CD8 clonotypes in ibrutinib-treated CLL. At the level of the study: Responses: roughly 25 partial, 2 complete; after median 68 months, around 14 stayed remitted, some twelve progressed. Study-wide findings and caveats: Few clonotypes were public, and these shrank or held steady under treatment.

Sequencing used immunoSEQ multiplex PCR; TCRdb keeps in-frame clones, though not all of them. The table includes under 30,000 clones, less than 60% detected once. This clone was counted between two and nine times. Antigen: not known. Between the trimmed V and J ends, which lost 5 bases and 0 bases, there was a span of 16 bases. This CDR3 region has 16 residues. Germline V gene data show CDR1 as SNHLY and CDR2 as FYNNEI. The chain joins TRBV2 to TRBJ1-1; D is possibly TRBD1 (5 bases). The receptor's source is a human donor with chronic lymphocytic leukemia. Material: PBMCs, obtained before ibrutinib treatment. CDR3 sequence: CASSRGWGSMNTEAFF. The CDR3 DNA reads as TGTGCCAGCAGTAGGGGCTGGGGGAGCATGAACACTGAAGCTTTCTTT. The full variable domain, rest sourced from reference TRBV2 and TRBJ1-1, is EPEVTQTPSHQVTQMGQEVILRCVPISNHLYFYWYRQILGQKVEFLVSFYNNEISEKSEIFDDQFSVERPDGSNFTLKIRSTKLEDSAMYFCASSRGWGSMNTEAFFGQGTRLTVV.